The TCR beta chain described here comes from a study of technical replicates of blood from several donors. TCRdb keeps only in-frame clones here, not all; method: immunoSEQ multiplex PCR. The data contain under 100,000 clones, around 96% of them singletons. Sequencing was done on a sample of T cells isolated from PBMCs. This TCR was recovered from a human donor in good health.

The CDR3 region is CATRTGLSTDTQYF. The CDR3 DNA sequence: TGTGCCACCAGAACAGGGTTGAGCACAGATACGCAGTATTTT. J is TRBJ2-3 and V is TRBV15; a weak D match, TRBD1 (6 bases). The CDR3 totals 14 residues. Germline-derived CDR1 and CDR2 are LNHNV and YYDKDF (reference sequence). The germline V and J ends were trimmed by 6 bases and 0 bases, with 10 bases remaining between them.